This T cell receptor (beta chain) was observed in a study of blood T cell repertoires in COVID-19. Study-wide context: Both acute and convalescent COVID-19 samples were obtained from the United States, Italy and Spain. From T cells, B-cell-depleted T cells, or PBMCs came the material, which was cDNA or gDNA.

Germline lookup yields CDR1 LGHNA and CDR2 YSLEER. Trimming left V 3 bases short and J 2 bases short, with 10 bases between. There are 15 residues in the CDR3. Original processing methods: Using reference gene primer amplification, nucleated cell counts were estimated. Sequencing used immunoSEQ multiplex PCR; TCRdb keeps in-frame clones, though not all of them. The V and J calls and the clone size are those of that table, but D and trimming were determined from the DNA. This table holds a few hundred thousand clones, about nine tenths found once. The clonotype originates from a woman in her thirties with active or convalescent COVID-19. Sequencing was performed on peripheral blood. The chain joins TRBV4-3 to TRBJ1-4; D is ambiguous. The CDR3 sequence: CASSQRAETNEKLFF. Written as DNA, the CDR3 is TGCGCCAGCAGCCAGAGGGCAGAGACTAATGAAAAACTGTTTTTT.